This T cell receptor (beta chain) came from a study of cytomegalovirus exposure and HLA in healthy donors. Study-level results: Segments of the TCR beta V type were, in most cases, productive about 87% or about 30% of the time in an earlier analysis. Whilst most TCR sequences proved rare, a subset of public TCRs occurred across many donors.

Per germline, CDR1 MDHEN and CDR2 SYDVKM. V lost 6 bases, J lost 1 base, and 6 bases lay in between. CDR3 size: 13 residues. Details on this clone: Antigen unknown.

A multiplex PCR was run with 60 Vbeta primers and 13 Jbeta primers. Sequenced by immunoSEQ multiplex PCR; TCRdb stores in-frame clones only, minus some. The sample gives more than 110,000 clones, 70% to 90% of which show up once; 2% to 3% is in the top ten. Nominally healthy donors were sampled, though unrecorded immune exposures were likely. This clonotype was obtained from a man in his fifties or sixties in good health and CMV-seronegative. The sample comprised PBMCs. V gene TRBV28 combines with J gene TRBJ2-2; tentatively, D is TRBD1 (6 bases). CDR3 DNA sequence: TGTGCCAGCAGGACAGGGAACACCGGGGAGCTGTTTTTT. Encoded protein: CASRTGNTGELFF.